A single T cell receptor beta chain is shown here with its context. These data belong to a study of technical replicates of blood from a few donors. Produced via immunoSEQ multiplex PCR; TCRdb's table is partial and in-frame only. The sample shows approximately 70,000 clones, roughly 90% of them seen only once. The V and J ends lost 5 bases and 2 bases respectively, with 14 bases between them. The CDR3 is made up of 15 amino acids. Germline V gives CDR1 MNHEY, CDR2 SVGAGI. Sequences were obtained from T cells isolated from PBMCs. This TCR came from a human donor in good health. The gene calls are TRBV6-5 and TRBJ2-3, with D possibly matching TRBD2 (5 bases). CDR3 sequence reads: CASSKGPRDTDTQYF. The CDR3 DNA reads TGTGCCAGCAGTAAAGGACCCCGGGACACAGATACGCAGTATTTT.